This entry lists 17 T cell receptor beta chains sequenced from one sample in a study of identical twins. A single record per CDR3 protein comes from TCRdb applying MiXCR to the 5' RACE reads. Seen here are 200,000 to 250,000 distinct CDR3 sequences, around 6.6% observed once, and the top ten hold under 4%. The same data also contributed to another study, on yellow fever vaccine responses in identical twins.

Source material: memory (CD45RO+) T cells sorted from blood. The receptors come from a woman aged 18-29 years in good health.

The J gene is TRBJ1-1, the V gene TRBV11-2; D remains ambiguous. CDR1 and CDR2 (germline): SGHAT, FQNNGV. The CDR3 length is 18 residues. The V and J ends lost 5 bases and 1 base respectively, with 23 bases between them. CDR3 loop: CASSIKDGRITSNTEAFF. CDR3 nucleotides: TGTGCCAGCAGCATAAAGGATGGGCGGATTACTTCGAACACTGAAGCTTTCTTT.

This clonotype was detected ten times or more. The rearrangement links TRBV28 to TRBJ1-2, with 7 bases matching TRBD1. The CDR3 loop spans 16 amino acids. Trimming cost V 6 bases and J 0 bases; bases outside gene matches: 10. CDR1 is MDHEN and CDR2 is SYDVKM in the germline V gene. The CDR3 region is CASSLDRWSSNYGYTF. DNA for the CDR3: TGTGCCAGCAGCCTGGACAGGTGGTCGTCTAACTATGGCTACACCTTC.

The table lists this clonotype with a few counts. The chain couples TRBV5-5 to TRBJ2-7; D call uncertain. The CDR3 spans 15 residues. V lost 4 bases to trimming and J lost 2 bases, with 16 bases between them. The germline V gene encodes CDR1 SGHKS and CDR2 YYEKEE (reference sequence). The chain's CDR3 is CASSLNSDGAYEQYV. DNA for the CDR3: TGTGCCAGCAGCCTAAATTCCGACGGAGCCTACGAGCAGTACGTC.

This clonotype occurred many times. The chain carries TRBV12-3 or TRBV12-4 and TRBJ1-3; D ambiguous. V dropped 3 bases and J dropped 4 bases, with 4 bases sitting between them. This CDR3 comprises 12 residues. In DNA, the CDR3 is TGTGCCAGCAGTTTTGCCGGAAACACCATATATTTT. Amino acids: CASSFAGNTIYF.

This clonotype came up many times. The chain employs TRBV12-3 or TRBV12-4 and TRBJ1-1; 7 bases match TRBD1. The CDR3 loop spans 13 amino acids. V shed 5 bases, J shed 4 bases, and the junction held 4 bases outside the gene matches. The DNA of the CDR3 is TGTGCCAGCAGTACCCCAGGGGGCACTGAAGCTTTCTTT. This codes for CASSTPGGTEAFF.

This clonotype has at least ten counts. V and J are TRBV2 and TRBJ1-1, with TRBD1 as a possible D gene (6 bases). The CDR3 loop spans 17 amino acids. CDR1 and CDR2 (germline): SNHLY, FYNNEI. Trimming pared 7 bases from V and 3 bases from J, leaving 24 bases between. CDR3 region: CASNGRGDTSKDTEAFF. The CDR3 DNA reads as TGTGCCAGCAACGGGAGGGGGGACACCTCGAAGGACACTGAAGCTTTCTTT.

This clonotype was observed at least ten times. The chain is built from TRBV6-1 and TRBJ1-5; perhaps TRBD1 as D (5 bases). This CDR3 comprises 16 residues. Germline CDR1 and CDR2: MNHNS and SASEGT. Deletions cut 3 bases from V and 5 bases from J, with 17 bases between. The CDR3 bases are TGTGCCAGCAGTGAGGTTACAAGGGGTATGGATCAGCCCCAGCATTTT. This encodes CASSEVTRGMDQPQHF.

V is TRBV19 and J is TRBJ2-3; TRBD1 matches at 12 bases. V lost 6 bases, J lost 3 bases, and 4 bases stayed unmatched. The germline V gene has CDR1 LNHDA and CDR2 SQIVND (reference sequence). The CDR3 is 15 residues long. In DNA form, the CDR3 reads TGTGCCAGTAGGCCGGGACAGGGGGCGACAGATACGCAGTATTTT. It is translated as CASRPGQGATDTQYF.

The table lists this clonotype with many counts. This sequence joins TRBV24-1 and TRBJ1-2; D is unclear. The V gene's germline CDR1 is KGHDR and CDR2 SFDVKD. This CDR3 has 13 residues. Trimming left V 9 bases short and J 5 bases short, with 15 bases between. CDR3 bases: TGTGCCACCCAAGAGCCGGGGAGATATGGCTACACCTTC. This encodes CATQEPGRYGYTF.

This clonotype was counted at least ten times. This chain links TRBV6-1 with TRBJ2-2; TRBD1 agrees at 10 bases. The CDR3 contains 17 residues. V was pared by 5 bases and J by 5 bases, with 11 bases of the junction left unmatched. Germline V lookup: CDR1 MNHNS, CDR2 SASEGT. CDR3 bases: TGTGCCAGCAGTACCCGCTCCGGGACAGGGGTTACCGGGGAGCTGTTTTTT. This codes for CASSTRSGTGVTGELFF.

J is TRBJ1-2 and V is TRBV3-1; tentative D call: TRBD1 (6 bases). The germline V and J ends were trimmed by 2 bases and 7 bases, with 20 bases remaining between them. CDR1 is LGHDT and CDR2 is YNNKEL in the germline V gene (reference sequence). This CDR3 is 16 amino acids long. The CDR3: CASSQNYLRTEGGYTF. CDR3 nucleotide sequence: TGTGCCAGCAGCCAAAACTACCTTAGGACAGAGGGTGGCTACACCTTC.

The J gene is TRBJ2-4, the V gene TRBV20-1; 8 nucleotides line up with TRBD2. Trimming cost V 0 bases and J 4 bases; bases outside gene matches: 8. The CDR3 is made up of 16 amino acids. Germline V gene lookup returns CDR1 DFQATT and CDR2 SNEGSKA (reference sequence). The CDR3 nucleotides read TGCAGTGCTAGAGATGGGTCTAGCGGGCTGAAAAACATTCAGTACTTC. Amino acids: CSARDGSSGLKNIQYF.

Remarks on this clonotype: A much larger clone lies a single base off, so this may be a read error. In nucleotides, the CDR3 is TGCTGTGCTAGAGATTTTCTAGCGGGAGAAACTAAGGGCACCGGGGAGCTGTTTTTT. Residues: CCARDFLAGETKGTGELFF. The J gene is TRBJ2-2, the V gene TRBV20-1, with 10 positions matching TRBD2. The CDR3 length is 19 residues. Germline values: CDR1 DFQATT, CDR2 SNEGSKA (reference sequence).

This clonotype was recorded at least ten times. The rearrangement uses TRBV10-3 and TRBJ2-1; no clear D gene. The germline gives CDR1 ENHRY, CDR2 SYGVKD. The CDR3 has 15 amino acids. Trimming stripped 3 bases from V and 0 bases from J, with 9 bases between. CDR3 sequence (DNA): TGTGCCATCAGTGATTACGTTAACTCCTACAATGAGCAGTTCTTC. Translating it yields CAISDYVNSYNEQFF.

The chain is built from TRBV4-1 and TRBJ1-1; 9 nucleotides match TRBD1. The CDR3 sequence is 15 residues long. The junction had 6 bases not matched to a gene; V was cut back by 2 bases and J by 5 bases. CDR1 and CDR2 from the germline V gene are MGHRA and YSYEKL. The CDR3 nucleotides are TGCGCCAGCAGCCAAACCTCCGGGACAGGGACTGAAGCTTTCTTT. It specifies CASSQTSGTGTEAFF.

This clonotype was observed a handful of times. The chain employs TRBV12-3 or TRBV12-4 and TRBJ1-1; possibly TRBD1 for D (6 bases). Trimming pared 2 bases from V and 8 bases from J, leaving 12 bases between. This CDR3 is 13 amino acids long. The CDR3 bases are TGTGCCAGCAGTTTATATGGGGGCTCGGAAGCTTTCTTT. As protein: CASSLYGGSEAFF.

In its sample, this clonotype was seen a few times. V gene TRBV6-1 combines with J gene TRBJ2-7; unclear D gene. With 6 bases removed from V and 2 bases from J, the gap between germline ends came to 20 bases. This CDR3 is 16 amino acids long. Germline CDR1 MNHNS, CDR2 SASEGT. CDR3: CASSPNPEIFAYEQYF. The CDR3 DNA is TGTGCCAGCAGCCCGAATCCTGAAATCTTCGCCTACGAGCAGTACTTC.